This TCR beta chain was sequenced for a study of OX40 agonist ivuxolimab in advanced cancers. Study-level information: The mean age was approximately 60 years, ranging from roughly 23 to 80, with more than 70% of participants male. Findings and caveats of the study: Antigens targeted by the expanded peripheral T cells were not determined. The CD4+ and CD8+ T cells in the blood had expanded clonally by week 6 at 0.1 to 3.0 mg/kg.

Profiling relied on immunoSEQ multiplex PCR, and the TCRdb table lists in-frame clones only, not all of them. The sample carries about 82,000 clones, 70% to 90% recorded once. Comments on this clone: Antigen unknown.

The germline CDR1 and CDR2 sequences are SGDLS and YYNGEE. CDR3 length: 15 residues. The ends lost 0 bases at V and 6 bases at J; junction bases unmatched: 5. This sequence originates from an adult with an advanced solid tumor such as melanoma, head and neck, liver or kidney cancer. Here the sequenced sample was CD4+ or CD8+ T cells sorted from blood, taken in a trial of the OX40 agonist ivuxolimab. The chain couples TRBV9 to TRBJ2-7; 11 bases are a match to TRBD2. CDR3 nucleotides: TGTGCCAGCAGCGTAGTAGCGGGAGGGTATAGCGAGCAGTACTTC. Translating gives CASSVVAGGYSEQYF.